A selection of T cell receptor beta chains follows, all from one sample in a study of blood T cell repertoires in COVID-19. Profiling relied on immunoSEQ multiplex PCR, and the TCRdb table lists in-frame clones only, not all of them. The sample includes approximately 200,000 clones, approximately 84% of them seen just once. The sample was PBMCs or T cells enriched from blood (not recorded which). The receptors were sampled from a man in his 60s who had recovered from COVID-19. CDR3s include the opening cysteine and the closing phenylalanine or tryptophan. The D gene is left open where the match is weak. Where a row states a size, it is once, few, many or the class of an expanded clone; other rows omit it.

abundance	len	v_gene	j_gene	d_gene	CDR3aa	CDR3nt
few	15	TRBV11-2	TRBJ2-2	NA	CASSLARKDTGELFF	TGTGCCAGCAGCTTAGCCAGGAAGGACACCGGGGAGCTGTTTTTT
NA	15	TRBV29-1	TRBJ2-7	NA	CSALGRGPSSYEQYF	TGCAGCGCCCTGGGCAGAGGGCCTAGCTCCTACGAGCAGTACTTC
NA	12	TRBV24-1	TRBJ2-7	NA	CATRQPPYEQYF	TGTGCCACCAGACAGCCGCCCTACGAGCAGTACTTC
few	14	TRBV5-6	TRBJ2-1	NA	CASSLFSRSGEQFF	TGTGCCAGCAGCTTGTTCAGTCGGTCGGGTGAGCAGTTCTTC
NA	16	TRBV7-9	TRBJ2-5	NA	CASSRGARGATETQYF	TGTGCCAGCAGCCGGGGAGCCCGGGGGGCTACGGAGACCCAGTACTTC
NA	16	TRBV4-2	TRBJ2-3	TRBD2	CASSQALPGGVDTQYF	TGTGCCAGCAGCCAAGCTCTCCCGGGGGGTGTTGATACGCAGTATTTT
NA	16	TRBV19	TRBJ1-5	NA	CASSPRGGYSNQPQHF	TGTGCCAGTAGTCCTCGGGGGGGGTATAGCAATCAGCCCCAGCATTTT
NA	13	TRBV11-2	TRBJ1-2	TRBD1	CASSADRAYGYTF	TGTGCCAGCAGCGCCGACAGGGCGTATGGCTACACCTTC
NA	13	TRBV18	TRBJ2-7	TRBD1	CASSGQGRDEQYF	TGTGCCAGCTCGGGACAGGGAAGGGACGAGCAGTACTTC
NA	13	TRBV15	TRBJ2-5	TRBD2	CATSRTSAETQYF	TGTGCCACCAGCAGGACTAGCGCGGAGACCCAGTACTTC
NA	15	TRBV5-6	TRBJ2-3	TRBD2	CASSPQTSGGYTQYF	TGTGCCAGCAGCCCTCAGACTAGCGGGGGTTATACGCAGTATTTT
NA	16	TRBV7-2	TRBJ2-6	NA	CASSLQGLAGANVLTF	TGTGCCAGCAGCTTACAGGGGCTCGCTGGGGCCAACGTCCTGACTTTC
NA	17	TRBV11-3	TRBJ2-3	NA	CASSLAAGRGIADTQYF	TGTGCCAGCAGCTTAGCGGCTGGCAGGGGAATAGCAGATACGCAGTATTTT
NA	15	TRBV6-5	TRBJ1-2	TRBD1	CASSKRTGGNYGYTF	TGTGCCAGCAGTAAAAGGACAGGGGGCAACTATGGCTACACCTTC
NA	15	TRBV19	TRBJ1-6	TRBD1	CASNSGQGNNSPLHF	TGTGCCAGTAATTCCGGACAGGGAAATAATTCACCCCTCCACTTT
NA	15	TRBV4-3	TRBJ2-3	NA	CASSQEGRGPDTQYF	TGCGCCAGCAGCCAAGAAGGACGGGGTCCAGATACGCAGTATTTT
NA	14	TRBV28	TRBJ1-6	NA	CASSLGQEDVPLHF	TGTGCCAGCAGTTTGGGGCAGGAAGATGTACCCCTCCACTTT
NA	15	TRBV6-2/TRBV6-3	TRBJ2-7	TRBD1	CASSYRDRDYGEQYF	TGTGCCAGCAGTTACAGGGACAGAGACTACGGCGAGCAGTACTTC
NA	14	TRBV5-1	TRBJ2-5	TRBD1	CASSARTGEETQYF	TGCGCCAGCAGCGCCAGGACAGGGGAAGAGACCCAGTACTTC
NA	14	TRBV9	TRBJ2-7	TRBD1	CASSVDRGGAEQYF	TGTGCCAGCAGCGTAGACAGGGGCGGCGCCGAGCAGTACTTC
NA	14	TRBV7-9	TRBJ2-7	TRBD1	CASSFTGASYEQYF	TGTGCCAGCAGCTTTACAGGGGCCTCCTACGAGCAGTACTTC
NA	16	TRBV5-1	TRBJ2-3	TRBD2	CASSLGAGGHSDTQYF	TGCGCCAGCAGCTTGGGTGCGGGGGGGCATTCAGATACGCAGTATTTT
NA	17	TRBV11-3	TRBJ2-3	NA	CASSHGGPAALGYTQYF	TGTGCCAGCAGCCACGGTGGACCAGCGGCCCTGGGGTATACGCAGTATTTT
once	13	TRBV10-2	TRBJ1-5	NA	CASRAGKDQPQHF	TGCGCCAGCAGAGCAGGGAAGGATCAGCCCCAGCATTTT
NA	14	TRBV19	TRBJ1-1	NA	CASRTGHLNTEAFF	TGTGCCAGTAGGACGGGACACTTAAACACTGAAGCTTTCTTT
NA	16	TRBV7-2	TRBJ1-5	TRBD1	CASSFGTGRSNQPQHF	TGTGCCAGCAGCTTCGGGACAGGGCGTAGCAATCAGCCCCAGCATTTT
NA	13	TRBV6-5	TRBJ2-5	TRBD2	CASSWGGEETQYF	TGTGCCAGCTCCTGGGGGGGGGAAGAGACCCAGTACTTC
NA	19	TRBV5-1	TRBJ2-6	NA	CASSFGHRASLSGANVLTF	TGCGCCAGCAGCTTTGGGCACAGGGCTTCCTTATCTGGGGCCAACGTCCTGACTTTC